This TCR beta chain stems from a study of STAT5B mutations in CD4+ large granular lymphocyte leukemia. The CDR3 contains 14 residues. Germline CDR1 MNHEY, CDR2 SVGAGI. The V segment lost 6 bases and the J segment 7 bases; nucleotides outside the gene matches: 10. Produced via immunoSEQ multiplex PCR; TCRdb's table is partial and in-frame only. The sample shows about 30,000 clones, 65% to 75% of them seen only once. What was sequenced was CD4+ T cells from blood buffy coats. This clonotype was sampled from a human donor in good health. The chain employs TRBV6-5 and TRBJ2-7, with 9 bases lining up with TRBD2. CDR3 region: CASSRTSAEREQYF. The CDR3 DNA follows: TGTGCCAGCAGCCGGACTAGCGCCGAGCGGGAGCAGTACTTC.